The 20 T cell receptor delta chains reported below all come from one sample, sequenced in a study of Vδ1+ human thymocytes. Findings of the study overall: Highly polyclonal TRG and TRD repertoires with Gaussian CDR3 length distributions appeared in thymus.

Sequences come from RNA converted to cDNA by reverse transcription. CDR3 amplicons came from multiplex PCR with pooled V-gene forward and constant-region reverse primers. TCRdb re-analyzed the multiplex PCR reads via CATT. The sample yields about 55,000 delta-chain clones, about a sixth seen once. For these receptors, no antigen is known. Sequenced sample: Vdelta1+ gamma-delta thymocytes from the thymus. Subset in this sample: FACS-sorted CD3+ TCRalphabeta- TCRVdelta1+ TCRVdelta2- thymocytes. The source of these receptors is a boy younger than two who had congenital heart surgery.

The rearrangement links TRDV1 to TRDJ1; D perhaps matches TRDD3 (6 bases). The ends were cut back, 2 bases at V and 0 bases at J, with 19 bases in the middle. This CDR3 spans 18 amino acids. The germline gives CDR1 TSWWSYY, CDR2 QGS. The CDR3 spells CALGEGGEVCRYTDKLIF. The CDR3 coding sequence is TGTGCTCTTGGGGAAGGGGGAGAAGTTTGTCGGTACACCGATAAACTCATCTTT.

In this sample, this clone turned up a few times. The chain is built from TRDV1 and TRDJ1; the D is unclear. There are 15 residues in the CDR3. CDR1 is TSWWSYY and CDR2 is QGS in the germline V gene. Trimming took 6 bases from V and 0 from J, leaving 14 bases between them. CDR3 amino acids: CALGSETPYTDKLIF. The CDR3, as DNA: TGTGCTCTTGGAAGCGAAACCCCGTACACCGATAAACTCATCTTT.

This clone was counted a few times. The rearrangement links TRDV1 to TRDJ1; tentative D call: TRDD2 (6 bases). CDR1 is TSWWSYY, CDR2 QGS, per germline. The CDR3 contains 15 residues. V was clipped by 4 bases and J by 6 bases, with 18 bases between them. CDR3 region: CALGVRPSGGYKLIF. The CDR3 DNA reads TGTGCTCTTGGGGTTCGCCCTTCCGGGGGCTATAAACTCATCTTT.

The J gene is TRDJ1, the V gene TRDV1, with TRDD2 as a possible D gene (6 bases). Deletions cut 4 bases from V and 4 bases from J, with 22 bases between. CDR3 size: 17 residues. Germline CDR1 is TSWWSYY and CDR2 is QGS. This CDR3 reads CALGANLFLPEVDKLIF. The CDR3 DNA follows: TGTGCTCTTGGGGCAAATCTTTTCCTTCCGGAGGTCGATAAACTCATCTTT.

The rearrangement links TRDV1 to TRDJ1, with a tentative D call TRDD3 (7 bases). The V gene lost 3 bases and the J gene lost 0 bases, with 32 bases spanning the gap. The CDR3 extends over 22 amino acids. Germline V lookup: CDR1 TSWWSYY, CDR2 QGS. CDR3 residues: CALGDLDPSYGYWGTYTDKLIF. The CDR3 bases are TGTGCTCTTGGGGACCTCGATCCCTCCTACGGATACTGGGGTACCTACACCGATAAACTCATCTTT.

This clone has a handful of counts. The rearrangement joins TRDV1 to TRDJ1, with 9 bases identical to TRDD3. V dropped 0 bases and J dropped 7; count of bases not matched to a gene: 18. Germline CDR1 TSWWSYY, CDR2 QGS. This CDR3 has 19 residues. CDR3 sequence: CALGELRNPADWGTIKLIF. CDR3 sequence (DNA): TGTGCTCTTGGGGAACTTCGGAATCCTGCGGACTGGGGGACCATTAAACTCATCTTT.

In this sample, this clone turned up a few times. V gene TRDV1 combines with J gene TRDJ1, with 8 bases lining up with TRDD3. The length of the CDR3 is 22 residues. Germline V CDR1 and CDR2: TSWWSYY, QGS. The V gene end was trimmed by 1 base and the J gene end by 6 bases; junction bases not matched to a gene: 28. In DNA, the CDR3 is TGTGCTCTTGGGGAACGTAACCTGGTTTACCCGAACCACTGGGGGGATGTTTATAAACTCATCTTT. It codes for CALGERNLVYPNHWGDVYKLIF.

This clone turned up a few times. The chain recombines TRDV1 with TRDJ1; unclear D gene. The CDR3 has 19 amino acids. Germline V gene lookup returns CDR1 TSWWSYY and CDR2 QGS. V was pared by 1 base and J by 1 base, with 22 bases between. In DNA, the CDR3 is TGTGCTCTTGGGGAACACCTTTTCCCCCCTCTATACTGCACCGATAAACTCATCTTT. This translates into CALGEHLFPPLYCTDKLIF.

The chain uses TRDV1 and TRDJ1; D possibly uses TRDD2 or TRDD3 (5 bases each). Germline CDR1 is TSWWSYY and CDR2 is QGS. Deletions cut 2 bases from V and 1 base from J, with 32 bases between. This CDR3 is 22 amino acids long. The CDR3 protein is CALGEVFLHGGGLTQTTDKLIF. Written as DNA, the CDR3 is TGTGCTCTTGGGGAAGTTTTCCTGCACGGAGGGGGGTTAACACAGACCACCGATAAACTCATCTTT.

The chain couples TRDV1 to TRDJ1; D possibly uses TRDD1 or TRDD3 (6 bases each). From germline, CDR1 is TSWWSYY and CDR2 QGS. The CDR3 loop spans 24 amino acids. Trimming took 7 bases from V and 0 from J, leaving 42 bases between them. The CDR3 sequence is CALAPHSECNSEAGDPPYTDKLIF. CDR3 nucleotides: TGTGCTCTTGCTCCCCATTCCGAATGTAATAGTGAGGCTGGGGACCCCCCGTACACCGATAAACTCATCTTT.

This rearrangement joins TRDV1 to TRDJ1; D could derive from TRDD2 or TRDD3 (8 bases each). CDR1 and CDR2 (germline): TSWWSYY, QGS. V lost 4 bases and J lost 1, with 34 bases in between. The CDR3 extends over 22 amino acids. CDR3 DNA sequence: TGTGCTCTTGGGGGCACTTCCTACGGTTGTGTGTTGACTGGGGGCTCCACCGATAAACTCATCTTT. It codes for CALGGTSYGCVLTGGSTDKLIF.

This chain links TRDV1 with TRDJ1, with 9 positions matching TRDD3. CDR3 size: 16 residues. J lost 7 bases, V lost 3 bases, and 12 bases had no gene match. Per the germline V gene, CDR1 is TSWWSYY and CDR2 is QGS. The CDR3 loop reads CALGDYHGGYSGKLIF. Written as DNA, the CDR3 is TGTGCTCTTGGGGATTACCACGGGGGATACTCCGGTAAACTCATCTTT.

This clone was found a few times. V gene TRDV1 combines with J gene TRDJ1, with 11 bases that match TRDD3. The CDR3 loop spans 19 amino acids. V dropped 4 bases and J dropped 1; count of bases not matched to a gene: 14. The germline CDR1 and CDR2 sequences are TSWWSYY and QGS. Here the CDR3 reads CALGARLGDTGCITDKLIF. CDR3 DNA sequence: TGTGCTCTTGGGGCGAGGCTGGGGGATACTGGGTGTATCACCGATAAACTCATCTTT.

This chain uses TRDV1 with TRDJ1; 9 bases map to TRDD3. The length of the CDR3 is 21 residues. Unmatched junction bases numbered 20, after V lost 3 bases and J lost 0 bases. Per the germline V gene, CDR1 is TSWWSYY and CDR2 is QGS. CDR3 in DNA: TGTGCTCTTGGGGAGCTACGGGCCTCTTTCTGGGGGATTCAGTACACCGATAAACTCATCTTT. Protein: CALGELRASFWGIQYTDKLIF.

This clone was seen a handful of times. The chain is built from TRDV1 and TRDJ1, with D uncertain. Germline CDR1 and CDR2: TSWWSYY and QGS. The CDR3 loop spans 17 amino acids. Deletions cut 1 base from V and 8 bases from J, with 23 bases between. CDR3 amino acids: CALGERLCRSFYPKLIF. The CDR3 region has the DNA TGTGCTCTTGGGGAACGACTTTGCCGAAGCTTCTACCCCAAACTCATCTTT.

The chain links TRDV1 to TRDJ1, with 8 bases fitting TRDD2. CDR3 length: 17 amino acids. Germline loops: CDR1 TSWWSYY, CDR2 QGS. With V trimmed by 4 bases and J by 3 bases, 13 bases remained unmatched. DNA for the CDR3: TGTGCTCTTGGGGTAACCCCCCCTCTTCCTACGTCCGATAAACTCATCTTT. Its translation is CALGVTPPLPTSDKLIF.

The chain links TRDV1 to TRDJ1; 13 positions match TRDD3. This CDR3 comprises 21 residues. Germline CDR1 TSWWSYY, CDR2 QGS. J lost 7 bases, V lost 5 bases, and 25 bases had no gene match. The CDR3 DNA is TGTGCTCTTGGGCTCCCGCCTTCCCCCCGGACTGGGGGATACGCGTCGGTTAAACTCATCTTT. Protein sequence: CALGLPPSPRTGGYASVKLIF.

For this clone: Other DNA sequences in the sample encode the same CDR3. The J gene is TRDJ1, the V gene TRDV1, with D possibly being TRDD3 (6 bases). From germline, CDR1 is TSWWSYY and CDR2 QGS. CDR3 length: 18 amino acids. Trimming shortened V by 3 bases and J by 0 bases, and 20 bases separated the two germline ends. Here the CDR3 DNA reads TGTGCTCTTGGGGATATTTACGGGCCTGGGGTGTACACCGATAAACTCATCTTT. This codes for CALGDIYGPGVYTDKLIF.

The V gene is TRDV2, the J gene TRDJ1, with D possibly matching TRDD3 (5 bases). This CDR3 spans 17 amino acids. Deletions cut 0 bases from V and 0 bases from J, with 16 bases between. Germline CDR1 GEAIGNYY, CDR2 EKD. Here the CDR3 reads CACDTGLGRGYTDKLIF. CDR3 nucleotide sequence: TGTGCCTGTGACACCGGTTTAGGGCGGGGGTACACCGATAAACTCATCTTT.

The chain couples TRDV1 to TRDJ1; TRDD2 aligns across 9 bases. This CDR3 is 21 amino acids long. Unmatched junction bases numbered 27, after V lost 0 bases and J lost 10 bases. Looked up from germline, CDR1 is TSWWSYY and CDR2 is QGS. CDR3 nucleotide sequence: TGTGCTCTTGGGGAACTTCCTTCCTACTCTTTATGGGGTCACACCCTCGGCGGACTCATCTTT. This encodes CALGELPSYSLWGHTLGGLIF.